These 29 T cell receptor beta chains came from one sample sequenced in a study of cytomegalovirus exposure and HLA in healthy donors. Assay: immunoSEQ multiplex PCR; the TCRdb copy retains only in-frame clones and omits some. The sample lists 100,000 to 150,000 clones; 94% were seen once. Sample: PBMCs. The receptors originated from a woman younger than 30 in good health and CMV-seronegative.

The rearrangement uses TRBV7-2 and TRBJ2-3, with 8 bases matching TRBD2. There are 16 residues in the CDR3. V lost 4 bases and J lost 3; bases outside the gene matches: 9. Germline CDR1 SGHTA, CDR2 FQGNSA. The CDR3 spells CASSSRSGSRTDTQYF. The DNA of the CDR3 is TGTGCCAGCAGCTCCCGCAGCGGGAGTAGGACAGATACGCAGTATTTT.

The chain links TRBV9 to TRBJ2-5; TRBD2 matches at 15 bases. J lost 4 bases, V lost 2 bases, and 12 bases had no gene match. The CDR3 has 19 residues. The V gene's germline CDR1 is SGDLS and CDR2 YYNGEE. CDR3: CASSVGLAGGIGQVETQYF. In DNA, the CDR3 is TGTGCCAGCAGCGTCGGACTAGCGGGGGGGATAGGACAGGTAGAGACCCAGTACTTC. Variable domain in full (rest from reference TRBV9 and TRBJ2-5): DSGVTQTPKHLITATGQRVTLRCSPRSGDLSVYWYQQSLDQGLQFLIQYYNGEERAKGNILERFSAQQFPDLHSELNLSSLELGDSALYFCASSVGLAGGIGQVETQYFGPGTRLLVL.

The CDR3 region is CASSQATGTAEAFF. CDR3 DNA: TGCGCCAGCAGCCAGGCGACAGGGACGGCTGAAGCTTTCTTT. This chain links TRBV4-1 with TRBJ1-1, with 7 bases aligning to TRBD1. CDR1 and CDR2 from the germline V gene are MGHRA and YSYEKL. The J segment lost 6 bases and the V segment lost 3 bases, leaving 7 bases of the junction unmatched. The CDR3 is 14 amino acids.

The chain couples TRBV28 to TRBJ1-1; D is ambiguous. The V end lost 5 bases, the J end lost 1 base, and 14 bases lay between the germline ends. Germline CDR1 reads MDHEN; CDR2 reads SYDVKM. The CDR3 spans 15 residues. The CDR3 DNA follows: TGTGCCAGCAGTCCCTCATCAATCGGGAACACTGAAGCTTTCTTT. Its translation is CASSPSSIGNTEAFF.

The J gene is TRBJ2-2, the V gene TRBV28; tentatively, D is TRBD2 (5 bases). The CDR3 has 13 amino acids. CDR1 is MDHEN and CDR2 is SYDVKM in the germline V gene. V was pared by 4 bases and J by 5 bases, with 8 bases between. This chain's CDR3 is CASSSPGTGELFF. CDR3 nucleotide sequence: TGTGCCAGCAGTTCACCGGGGACCGGGGAGCTGTTTTTT.

In nucleotides, the CDR3 is TGCGCCAGCAGCTTAGACAGGACCAGTTATGGCTACACCTTC. Amino acids: CASSLDRTSYGYTF. V and J are TRBV5-1 and TRBJ1-2; TRBD1 might be the D (6 bases). Germline CDR1 reads SGHRS; CDR2 reads YFSETQ. CDR3 length: 14 amino acids. Trimming took off 2 bases at V and 5 bases at J, with 13 bases between the two ends.

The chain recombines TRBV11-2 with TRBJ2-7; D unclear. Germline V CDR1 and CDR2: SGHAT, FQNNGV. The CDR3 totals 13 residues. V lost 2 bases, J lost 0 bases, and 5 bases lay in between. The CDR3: CASSLYTSYEQYF. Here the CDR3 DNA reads TGTGCCAGCAGCTTATACACCTCCTACGAGCAGTACTTC.

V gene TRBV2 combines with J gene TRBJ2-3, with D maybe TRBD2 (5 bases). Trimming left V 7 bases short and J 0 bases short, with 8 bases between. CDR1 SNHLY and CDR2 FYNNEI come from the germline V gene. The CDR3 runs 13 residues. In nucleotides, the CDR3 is TGTGCCAGCAAGGGCGGGAGCACAGATACGCAGTATTTT. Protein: CASKGGSTDTQYF.

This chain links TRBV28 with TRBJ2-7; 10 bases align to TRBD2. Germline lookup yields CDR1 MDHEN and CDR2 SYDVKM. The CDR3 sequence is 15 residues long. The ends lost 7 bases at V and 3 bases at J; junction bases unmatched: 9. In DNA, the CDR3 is TGTGCCAGCAATACGCCAAGCGGGGGGGGCTACGAGCAGTACTTC. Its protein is CASNTPSGGGYEQYF.

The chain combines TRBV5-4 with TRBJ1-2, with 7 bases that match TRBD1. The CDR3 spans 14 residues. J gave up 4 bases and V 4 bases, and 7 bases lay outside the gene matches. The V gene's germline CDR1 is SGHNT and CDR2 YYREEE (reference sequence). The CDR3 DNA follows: TGTGCCAGCAGCCTGCGGGACAGCTCCTATGGCTACACCTTC. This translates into CASSLRDSSYGYTF.

The CDR3 DNA reads TGTGCCAGCACCTCTTTGGAGGGCGGGAGGGGCTACACCTTC. Translating it yields CASTSLEGGRGYTF. The J gene is TRBJ1-2, the V gene TRBV11-2, with D hard to call. The CDR3 extends over 14 amino acids. Trimming cost V 7 bases and J 8 bases, with 20 bases left between them. CDR1 is SGHAT, CDR2 FQNNGV, per germline.

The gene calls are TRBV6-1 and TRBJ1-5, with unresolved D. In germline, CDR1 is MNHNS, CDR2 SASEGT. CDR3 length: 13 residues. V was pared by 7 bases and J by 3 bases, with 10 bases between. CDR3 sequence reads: CASTGQHNQPQHF. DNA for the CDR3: TGTGCCAGCACTGGGCAGCACAATCAGCCCCAGCATTTT.

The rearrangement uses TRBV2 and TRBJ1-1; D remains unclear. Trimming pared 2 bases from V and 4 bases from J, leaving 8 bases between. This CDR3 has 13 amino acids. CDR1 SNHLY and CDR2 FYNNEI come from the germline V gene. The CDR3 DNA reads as TGTGCCAGCAGTGAACCGGGGTTCACTGAAGCTTTCTTT. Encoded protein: CASSEPGFTEAFF.

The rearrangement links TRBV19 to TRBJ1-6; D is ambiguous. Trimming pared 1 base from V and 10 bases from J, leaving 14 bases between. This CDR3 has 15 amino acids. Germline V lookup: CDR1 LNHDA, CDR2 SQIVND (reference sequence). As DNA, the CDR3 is TGTGCCAGTAGTATAGTTGGGGAGCGCTACTCACCCCTCCACTTT. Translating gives CASSIVGERYSPLHF.

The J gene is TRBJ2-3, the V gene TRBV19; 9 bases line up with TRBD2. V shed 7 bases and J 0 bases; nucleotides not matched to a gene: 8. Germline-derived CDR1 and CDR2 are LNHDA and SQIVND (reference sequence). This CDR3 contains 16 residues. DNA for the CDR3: TGTGCCAGTAAGGACCCTAGCGGGGCTAGCACAGATACGCAGTATTTT. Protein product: CASKDPSGASTDTQYF.

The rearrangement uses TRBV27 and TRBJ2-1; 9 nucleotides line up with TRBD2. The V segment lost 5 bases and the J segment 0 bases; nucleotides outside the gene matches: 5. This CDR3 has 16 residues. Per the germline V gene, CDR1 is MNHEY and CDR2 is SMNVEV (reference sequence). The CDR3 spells CASSLISGSSYNEQFF. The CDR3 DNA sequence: TGTGCCAGCAGTCTCATTAGCGGGAGCTCCTACAATGAGCAGTTCTTC.

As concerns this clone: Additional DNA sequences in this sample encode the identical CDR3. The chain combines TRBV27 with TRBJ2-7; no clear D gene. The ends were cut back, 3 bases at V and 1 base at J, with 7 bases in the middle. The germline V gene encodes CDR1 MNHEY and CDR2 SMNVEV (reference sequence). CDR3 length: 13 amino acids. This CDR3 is CASSFSGSYEQYF. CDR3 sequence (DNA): TGTGCCAGCAGTTTTTCCGGTTCCTACGAGCAGTACTTC.

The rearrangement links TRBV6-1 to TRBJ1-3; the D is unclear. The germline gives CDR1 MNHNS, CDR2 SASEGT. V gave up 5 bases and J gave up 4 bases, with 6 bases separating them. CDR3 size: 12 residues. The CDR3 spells CASSPQGNTIYF. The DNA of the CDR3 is TGTGCCAGCAGTCCACAGGGAAACACCATATATTTT.

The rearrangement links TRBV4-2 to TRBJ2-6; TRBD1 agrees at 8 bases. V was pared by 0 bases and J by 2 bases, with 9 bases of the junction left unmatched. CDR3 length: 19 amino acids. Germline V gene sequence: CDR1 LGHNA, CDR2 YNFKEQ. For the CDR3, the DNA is TGTGCCAGCAGCCAAGATACGGACAGGGTCTTTGCTGGGGCCAACGTCCTGACTTTC. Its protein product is CASSQDTDRVFAGANVLTF.

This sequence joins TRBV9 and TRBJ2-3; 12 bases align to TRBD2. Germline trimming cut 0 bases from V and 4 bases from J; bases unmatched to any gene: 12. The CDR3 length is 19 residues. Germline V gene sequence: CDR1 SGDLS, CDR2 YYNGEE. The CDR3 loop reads CASSVEGPTSGSLADTQYF. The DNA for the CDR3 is TGTGCCAGCAGCGTAGAAGGCCCGACTAGCGGGAGCCTCGCAGATACGCAGTATTTT.

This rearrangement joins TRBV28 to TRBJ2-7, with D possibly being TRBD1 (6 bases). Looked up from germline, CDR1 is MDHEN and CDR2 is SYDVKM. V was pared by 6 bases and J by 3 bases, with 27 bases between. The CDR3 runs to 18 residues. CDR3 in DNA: TGTGCCAGCAGCTATATACACGGGGACACCTCGAGTCACTACGAGCAGTACTTC. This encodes CASSYIHGDTSSHYEQYF.

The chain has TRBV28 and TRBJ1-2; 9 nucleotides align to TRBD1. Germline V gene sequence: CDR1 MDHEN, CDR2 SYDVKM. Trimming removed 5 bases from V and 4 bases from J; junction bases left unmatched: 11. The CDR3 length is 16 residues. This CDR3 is CASSGQGWSLGYGYTF. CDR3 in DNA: TGTGCCAGCAGTGGACAGGGGTGGTCGCTTGGCTATGGCTACACCTTC.

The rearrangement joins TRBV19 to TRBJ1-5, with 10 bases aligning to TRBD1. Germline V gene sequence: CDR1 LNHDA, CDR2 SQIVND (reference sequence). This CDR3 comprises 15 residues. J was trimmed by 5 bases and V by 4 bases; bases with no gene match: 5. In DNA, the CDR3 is TGTGCCAGTAGTAAGGACAGGGGGAGGCATCAGCCCCAGCATTTT. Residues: CASSKDRGRHQPQHF.

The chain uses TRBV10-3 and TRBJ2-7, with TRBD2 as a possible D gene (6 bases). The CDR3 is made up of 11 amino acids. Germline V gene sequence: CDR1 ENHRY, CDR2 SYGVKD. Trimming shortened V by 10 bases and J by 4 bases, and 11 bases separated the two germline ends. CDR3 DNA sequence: TGTGCCACCCTAGGAGGGTACGAGCAGTACTTC. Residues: CATLGGYEQYF.

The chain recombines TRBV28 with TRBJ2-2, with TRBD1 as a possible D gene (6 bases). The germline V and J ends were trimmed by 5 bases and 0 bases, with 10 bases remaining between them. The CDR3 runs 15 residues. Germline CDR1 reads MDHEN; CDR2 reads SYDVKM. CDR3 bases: TGTGCCAGCAGTACAGGGTGGGCGAACACCGGGGAGCTGTTTTTT. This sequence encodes CASSTGWANTGELFF.

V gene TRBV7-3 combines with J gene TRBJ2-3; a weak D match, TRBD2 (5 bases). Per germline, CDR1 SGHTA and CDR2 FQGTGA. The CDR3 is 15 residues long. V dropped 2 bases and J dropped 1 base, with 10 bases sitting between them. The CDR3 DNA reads TGTGCCAGCAGCTTAGAGGGAGCTGGCACAGATACGCAGTATTTT. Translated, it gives CASSLEGAGTDTQYF.

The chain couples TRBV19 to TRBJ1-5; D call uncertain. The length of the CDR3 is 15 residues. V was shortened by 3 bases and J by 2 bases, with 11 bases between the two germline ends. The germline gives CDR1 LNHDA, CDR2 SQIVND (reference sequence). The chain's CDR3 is CASSIGTQGNQPQHF. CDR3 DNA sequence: TGTGCCAGTAGTATTGGAACCCAGGGCAATCAGCCCCAGCATTTT.

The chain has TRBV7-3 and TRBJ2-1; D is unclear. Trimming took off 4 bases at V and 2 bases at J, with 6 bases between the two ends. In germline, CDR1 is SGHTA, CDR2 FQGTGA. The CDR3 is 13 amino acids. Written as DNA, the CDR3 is TGTGCCAGCAGCTCTAACCCCTACAATGAGCAGTTCTTC. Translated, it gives CASSSNPYNEQFF.

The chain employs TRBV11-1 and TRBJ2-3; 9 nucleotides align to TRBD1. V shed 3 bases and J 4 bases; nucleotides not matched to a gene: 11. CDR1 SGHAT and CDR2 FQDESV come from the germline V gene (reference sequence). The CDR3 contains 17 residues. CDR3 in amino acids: CASSFAGQGIVADTQYF. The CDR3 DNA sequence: TGTGCCAGCAGCTTCGCCGGACAGGGGATAGTAGCAGATACGCAGTATTTT.